Shown below are 21 T cell receptor beta chains from a single sample sequenced in a study of cytomegalovirus exposure and HLA in healthy donors. Sequencing used immunoSEQ multiplex PCR; TCRdb keeps in-frame clones, though not all of them. The sample holds some 200,000 clones; approximately 84% are singletons and the top ten take 2.5% to 3%. The sequencing input was PBMCs. Receptor source: a woman under 30 in good health and CMV-seropositive.

V and J are TRBV5-4 and TRBJ2-7; tentatively, D is TRBD1 (6 bases). This CDR3 spans 16 amino acids. V was pared by 0 bases and J by 7 bases, with 20 bases between. Germline V lookup: CDR1 SGHNT, CDR2 YYREEE (reference sequence). The CDR3 nucleotides read TGTGCCAGCAGCTTGGCCGGGACACCGATTAATGGGGAGCAGTACTTC. This translates into CASSLAGTPINGEQYF.

This clone came up once. This chain joins TRBV5-1 and TRBJ2-5; the D gene is possibly TRBD2 (6 bases). Trimming cost V 2 bases and J 4 bases, with 24 bases left between them. The length of the CDR3 is 18 residues. Per germline, CDR1 SGHRS and CDR2 YFSETQ. CDR3 sequence: CASSLGGLDTPWGETQYF. The CDR3 nucleotides are TGCGCCAGCAGCTTAGGAGGGCTGGACACCCCCTGGGGAGAGACCCAGTACTTC.

V is TRBV7-2 and J is TRBJ2-3; 10 bases are a match to TRBD1. The CDR3 contains 15 residues. The V gene end was trimmed by 6 bases and the J gene end by 3 bases; junction bases not matched to a gene: 6. Germline V gene data show CDR1 as SGHTA and CDR2 as FQGNSA. The CDR3 DNA reads TGTGCCAGCAGTATCTGGGGACAGGGGACAGATACGCAGTATTTT. Amino acids: CASSIWGQGTDTQYF.

The rearrangement links TRBV2 to TRBJ2-2, with a tentative D call TRBD1 (6 bases). V was shortened by 6 bases and J by 1 base, with 12 bases between the two germline ends. This CDR3 has 15 residues. Per germline, CDR1 SNHLY and CDR2 FYNNEI. The CDR3 protein is CASRSGTRNTGELFF. Written as DNA, the CDR3 is TGTGCCAGCAGGTCCGGGACAAGGAACACCGGGGAGCTGTTTTTT.

The chain joins TRBV4-3 to TRBJ2-7, with TRBD2 as a possible D gene (5 bases). The CDR3 covers 15 residues. Germline loops: CDR1 LGHNA, CDR2 YSLEER. The ends were cut back, 1 base at V and 0 bases at J, with 10 bases in the middle. The chain's CDR3 is CASSQVVGLSYEQYF. CDR3 bases: TGCGCCAGCAGCCAAGTTGTCGGACTCTCCTACGAGCAGTACTTC.

The chain joins TRBV15 to TRBJ2-1, with 11 nucleotides matching TRBD1. The germline gives CDR1 LNHNV, CDR2 YYDKDF (reference sequence). The CDR3 covers 16 residues. The V segment lost 0 bases and the J segment 9 bases; nucleotides outside the gene matches: 7. CDR3 region: CATSRDRTGGFIEQFF. In DNA, the CDR3 is TGTGCCACCAGCAGAGATAGGACAGGGGGCTTTATTGAGCAGTTCTTC.

CDR3: CASSSDDRVNSPLHF. The CDR3 DNA reads TGTGCCAGCAGTTCCGACGACAGGGTCAATTCACCCCTCCACTTT. The rearrangement links TRBV6-5 to TRBJ1-6, with 7 bases identical to TRBD1. The V gene end was trimmed by 4 bases and the J gene end by 7 bases; junction bases not matched to a gene: 7. The CDR3 length is 15 residues. CDR1 is MNHEY and CDR2 is SVGAGI in the germline V gene.

The chain couples TRBV6-1 to TRBJ2-2, with D possibly matching TRBD2 (6 bases). There are 16 residues in the CDR3. The V end was cut by 4 bases, the J end by 0 bases, with 12 bases between. CDR1 MNHNS and CDR2 SASEGT come from the germline V gene. The CDR3 DNA is TGTGCCAGCAGTGTGGAGGGACGAGCGAACACCGGGGAGCTGTTTTTT. It encodes CASSVEGRANTGELFF.

Only one count was recorded for this clone. This sequence joins TRBV2 and TRBJ1-2, with D maybe TRBD1 (6 bases). This CDR3 contains 14 residues. With 6 bases removed from V and 6 bases from J, the gap between germline ends came to 17 bases. Germline V gene data show CDR1 as SNHLY and CDR2 as FYNNEI. The CDR3 reads CASREDSQNDGYTF. The CDR3 coding sequence is TGTGCCAGCAGGGAGGACAGCCAAAACGATGGCTACACCTTC.

The genes are TRBV6-1 and TRBJ2-7; 11 bases agree with TRBD2. The CDR3 extends over 14 amino acids. The junction had 4 bases not matched to a gene; V was cut back by 7 bases and J by 2 bases. CDR1 and CDR2 from the germline V gene are MNHNS and SASEGT. CDR3 sequence (DNA): TGTGCCAGCAAGCGGACTAGCGGGCCCTACGAGCAGTACTTC. It codes for CASKRTSGPYEQYF.

The chain links TRBV6-1 to TRBJ1-2; D might be TRBD1 (6 bases). V lost 8 bases and J lost 4, with 14 bases in between. This CDR3 has 13 residues. Germline lookup yields CDR1 MNHNS and CDR2 SASEGT. In DNA, the CDR3 is TGTGCCAGCGGGGACAACTGGGGCTATGGCTACACCTTC. It translates to CASGDNWGYGYTF.

This clone was detected only once. The CDR3 protein is CAAGTLYNTGELFF. The CDR3 DNA reads TGTGCCGCTGGGACACTATACAACACCGGGGAGCTGTTTTTT. The V gene is TRBV27, the J gene TRBJ2-2; TRBD1 is a possible D gene (6 bases). V lost 11 bases to trimming and J lost 2 bases, with 15 bases between them. Germline assignment: CDR1 MNHEY and CDR2 SMNVEV (reference sequence). CDR3 length: 14 amino acids.

The genes are TRBV5-1 and TRBJ2-3; 9 bases are a match to TRBD1. The CDR3 runs 15 residues. Germline V gene data show CDR1 as SGHRS and CDR2 as YFSETQ. V lost 7 bases, J lost 2 bases, and 8 bases stayed unmatched. CDR3 bases: TGCGCCAGCCGCCAGGGACAGGGATTCACAGATACGCAGTATTTT. Its translation is CASRQGQGFTDTQYF.

This clone was observed once. The genes are TRBV9 and TRBJ2-3; weak D call: TRBD2 (6 bases). The CDR3 totals 16 residues. V was cut by 2 bases and J by 3 bases, with 16 bases left in between. In germline, CDR1 is SGDLS, CDR2 YYNGEE. CDR3 sequence reads: CASSVRTGRGTDTQYF. The CDR3 nucleotides read TGTGCCAGCAGCGTCCGGACCGGCCGGGGGACAGATACGCAGTATTTT. The variable domain in full, completed from reference TRBV9 and TRBJ2-3, reads DSGVTQTPKHLITATGQRVTLRCSPRSGDLSVYWYQQSLDQGLQFLIQYYNGEERAKGNILERFSAQQFPDLHSELNLSSLELGDSALYFCASSVRTGRGTDTQYFGPGTRLTVL.

The chain has TRBV11-2 and TRBJ1-1; D is unclear. The CDR3 covers 13 residues. Between the trimmed V and J ends, which lost 2 bases and 4 bases, there was a span of 8 bases. Germline V gene sequence: CDR1 SGHAT, CDR2 FQNNGV. The CDR3: CASSLSYSTEAFF. CDR3 DNA: TGTGCCAGCAGCTTAAGTTACAGCACTGAAGCTTTCTTT. Based on the CDR3 plus reference TRBV11-2 and TRBJ1-1, the full variable domain is EAGVAQSPRYKIIEKRQSVAFWCNPISGHATLYWYQQILGQGPKLLIQFQNNGVVDDSQLPKDRFSAERLKGVDSTLKIQPAKLEDSAVYLCASSLSYSTEAFFGQGTRLTVV.

The DNA of the CDR3 is TGTGCCAGCAGTTTACGGGACCCCACAGGGAGAGATACGCAGTATTTT. Encoded protein: CASSLRDPTGRDTQYF. The J gene is TRBJ2-3, the V gene TRBV27; TRBD1 is a possible D gene (6 bases). Germline-derived CDR1 and CDR2 are MNHEY and SMNVEV (reference sequence). V gave up 2 bases and J gave up 5 bases, with 17 bases separating them. The CDR3 loop spans 16 amino acids.

This clone was counted a single time. V gene TRBV4-1 combines with J gene TRBJ1-5, with D maybe TRBD1 (5 bases). Germline lookup yields CDR1 MGHRA and CDR2 YSYEKL. This CDR3 has 19 amino acids. Trimming shortened V by 3 bases and J by 0 bases, and 21 bases separated the two germline ends. The CDR3 sequence is CASSQEEGTGRFSNQPQHF. Written as DNA, the CDR3 is TGCGCCAGCAGCCAGGAGGAGGGAACGGGACGATTTAGCAATCAGCCCCAGCATTTT.

The CDR3 DNA sequence: TGTGCCAGCAGTTTGCGGGGGACTGAAGCTTTCTTT. This gives the protein CASSLRGTEAFF. The J gene is TRBJ1-1, the V gene TRBV6-5, with a possible D match to TRBD1 (5 bases). This CDR3 is built from 12 residues. The V end lost 4 bases, the J end lost 5 bases, and 8 bases lay between the germline ends. The germline gives CDR1 MNHEY, CDR2 SVGAGI.

V and J are TRBV2 and TRBJ1-1; 8 nucleotides match TRBD1. Germline CDR1 SNHLY, CDR2 FYNNEI. The CDR3 contains 15 residues. V lost 8 bases, J lost 0 bases, and 8 bases stayed unmatched. In nucleotides, the CDR3 is TGTGCCAGCGATCAAGACAGGGGAATGAACACTGAAGCTTTCTTT. Translated, it gives CASDQDRGMNTEAFF.

This rearrangement joins TRBV11-1 to TRBJ1-1; D possibly corresponds to TRBD1 (6 bases). Germline V gene lookup returns CDR1 SGHAT and CDR2 FQDESV (reference sequence). Trimming stripped 5 bases from V and 5 bases from J, with 15 bases between. The CDR3 consists of 14 residues. The CDR3 DNA sequence: TGTGCCAGCAGCACCCAGGGGTCGGGGACTGAAGCTTTCTTT. Translating it yields CASSTQGSGTEAFF.

The gene calls are TRBV5-1 and TRBJ2-7; D may be TRBD1 (6 bases). V was pared by 2 bases and J by 5 bases, with 14 bases between. In germline, CDR1 is SGHRS, CDR2 YFSETQ. This CDR3 has 14 amino acids. This chain's CDR3 is CASSFEGPGDEQYF. CDR3 nucleotide sequence: TGCGCCAGCAGCTTCGAAGGGCCAGGGGACGAGCAGTACTTC.